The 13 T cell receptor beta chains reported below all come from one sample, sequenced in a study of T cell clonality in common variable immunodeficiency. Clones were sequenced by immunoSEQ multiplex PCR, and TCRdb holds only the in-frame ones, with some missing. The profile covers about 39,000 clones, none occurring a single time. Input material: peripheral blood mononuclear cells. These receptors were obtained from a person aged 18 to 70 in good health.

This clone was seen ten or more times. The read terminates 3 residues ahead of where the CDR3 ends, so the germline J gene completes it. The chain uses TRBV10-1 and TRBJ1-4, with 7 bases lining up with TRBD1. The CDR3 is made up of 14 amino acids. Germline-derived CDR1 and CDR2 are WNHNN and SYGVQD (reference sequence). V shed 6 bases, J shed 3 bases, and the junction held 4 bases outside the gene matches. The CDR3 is CASRDRAPNEKLFF. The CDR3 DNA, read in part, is TGCGCCAGCAGAGACAGGGCACCTAATGAAAAA.

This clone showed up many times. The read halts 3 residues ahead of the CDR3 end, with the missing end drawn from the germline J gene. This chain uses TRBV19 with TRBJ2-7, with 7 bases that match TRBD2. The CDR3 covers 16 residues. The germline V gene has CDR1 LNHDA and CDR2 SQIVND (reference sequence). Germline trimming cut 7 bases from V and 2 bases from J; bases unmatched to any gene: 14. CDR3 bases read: TGTGCCAGTACCCCCATGTGGGGGGGATCCACCTACGAG. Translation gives CASTPMWGGSTYE. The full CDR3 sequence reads CASTPMWGGSTYEQYF.

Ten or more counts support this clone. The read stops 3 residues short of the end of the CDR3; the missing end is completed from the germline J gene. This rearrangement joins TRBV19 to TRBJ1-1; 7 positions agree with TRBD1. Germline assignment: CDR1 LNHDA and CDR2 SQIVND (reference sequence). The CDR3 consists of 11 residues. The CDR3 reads CASSIKGAAFF. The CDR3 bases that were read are TGTGCCAGTAGCATAAAGGGGGCG.

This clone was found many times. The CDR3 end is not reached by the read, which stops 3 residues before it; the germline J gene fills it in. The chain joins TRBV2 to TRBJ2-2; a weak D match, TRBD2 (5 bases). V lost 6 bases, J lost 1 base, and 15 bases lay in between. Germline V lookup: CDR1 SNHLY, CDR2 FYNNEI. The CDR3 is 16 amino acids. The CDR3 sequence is CASRHGVNRNTGELFF. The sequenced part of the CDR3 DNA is TGTGCCAGCAGGCACGGGGTCAATAGGAACACCGGGGAG.

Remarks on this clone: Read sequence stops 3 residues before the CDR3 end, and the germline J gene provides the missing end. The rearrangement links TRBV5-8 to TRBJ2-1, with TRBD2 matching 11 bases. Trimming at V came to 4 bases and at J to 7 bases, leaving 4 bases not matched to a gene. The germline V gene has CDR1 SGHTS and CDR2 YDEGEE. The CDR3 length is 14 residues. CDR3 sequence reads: CASSRLAGRNEQFF. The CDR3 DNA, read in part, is TGTGCCAGCAGCAGACTAGCGGGAAGGAATGAG.

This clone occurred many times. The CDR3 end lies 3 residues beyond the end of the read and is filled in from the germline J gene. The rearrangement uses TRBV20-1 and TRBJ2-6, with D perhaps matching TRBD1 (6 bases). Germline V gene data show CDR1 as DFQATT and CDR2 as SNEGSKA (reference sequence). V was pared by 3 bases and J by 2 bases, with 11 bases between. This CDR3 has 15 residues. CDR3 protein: CSARDRIPGANVLTF. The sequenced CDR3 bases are TGCAGTGCTAGGGACAGAATCCCTGGGGCCAACGTC.

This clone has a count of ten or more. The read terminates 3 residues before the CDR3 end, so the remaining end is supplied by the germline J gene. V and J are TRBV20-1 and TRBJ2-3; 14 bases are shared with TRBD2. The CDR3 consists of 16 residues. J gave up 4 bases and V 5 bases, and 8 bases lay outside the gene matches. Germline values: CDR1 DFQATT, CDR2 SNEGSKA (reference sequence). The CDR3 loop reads CSAEGLAGVRADTQYF. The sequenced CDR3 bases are TGCAGTGCTGAGGGACTAGCGGGAGTAAGGGCAGATACG.

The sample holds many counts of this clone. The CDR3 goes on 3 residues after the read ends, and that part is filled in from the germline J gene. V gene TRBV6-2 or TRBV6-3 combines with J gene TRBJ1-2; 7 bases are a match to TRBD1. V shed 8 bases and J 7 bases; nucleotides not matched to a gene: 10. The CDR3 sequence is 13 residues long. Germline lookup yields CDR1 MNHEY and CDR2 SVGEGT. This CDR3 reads CASSLDRVSGYTF. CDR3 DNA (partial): TGTGCCAGCTCTCTCGACAGGGTGTCTGGC.

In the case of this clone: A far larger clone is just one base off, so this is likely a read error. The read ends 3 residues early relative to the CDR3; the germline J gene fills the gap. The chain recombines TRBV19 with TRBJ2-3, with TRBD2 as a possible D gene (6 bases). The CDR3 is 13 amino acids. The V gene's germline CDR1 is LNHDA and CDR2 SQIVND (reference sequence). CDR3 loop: CASNPGRSDPQYF. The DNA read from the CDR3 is TGTGCCAGCAACCCGGGGAGGTCAGATCCG.

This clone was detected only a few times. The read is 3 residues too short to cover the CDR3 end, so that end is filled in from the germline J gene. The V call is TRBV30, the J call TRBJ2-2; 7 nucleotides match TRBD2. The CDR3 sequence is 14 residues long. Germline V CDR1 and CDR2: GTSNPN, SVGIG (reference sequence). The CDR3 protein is CAWSVGGENSPLFF. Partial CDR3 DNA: TGTGCCTGGAGTGTGGGAGGGGAGAATTCACCG.

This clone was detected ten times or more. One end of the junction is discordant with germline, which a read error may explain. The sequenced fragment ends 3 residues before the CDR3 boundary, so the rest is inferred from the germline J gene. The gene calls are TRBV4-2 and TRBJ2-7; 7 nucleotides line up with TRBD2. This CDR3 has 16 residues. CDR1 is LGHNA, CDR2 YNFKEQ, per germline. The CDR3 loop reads CASSQEGGLGFFEQYF. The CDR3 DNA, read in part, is TGCGCCAGCAGCCAAGAAGGCGGACTAGGATTTTTCGAG.

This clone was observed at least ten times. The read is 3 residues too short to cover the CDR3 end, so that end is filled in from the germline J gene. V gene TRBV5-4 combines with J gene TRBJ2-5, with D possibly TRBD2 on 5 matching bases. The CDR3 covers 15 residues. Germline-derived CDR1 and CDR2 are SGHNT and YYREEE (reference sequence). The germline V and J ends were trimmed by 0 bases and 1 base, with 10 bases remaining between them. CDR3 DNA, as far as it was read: TGTGCCAGCAGCTTGGAAGCACTAGGCCAAGAGACC. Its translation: CASSLEALGQET. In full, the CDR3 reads CASSLEALGQETQYF.

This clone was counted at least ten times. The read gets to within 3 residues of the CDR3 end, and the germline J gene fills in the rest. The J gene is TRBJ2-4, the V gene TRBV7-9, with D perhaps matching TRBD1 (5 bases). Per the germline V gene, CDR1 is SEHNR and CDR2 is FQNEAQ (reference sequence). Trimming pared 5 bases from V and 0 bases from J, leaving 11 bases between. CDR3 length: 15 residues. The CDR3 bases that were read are TGTGCCAGCAGCGTACAGGATCTAGCCAAAAACATT. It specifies CASSVQDLAKNI. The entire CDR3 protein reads CASSVQDLAKNIQYF.